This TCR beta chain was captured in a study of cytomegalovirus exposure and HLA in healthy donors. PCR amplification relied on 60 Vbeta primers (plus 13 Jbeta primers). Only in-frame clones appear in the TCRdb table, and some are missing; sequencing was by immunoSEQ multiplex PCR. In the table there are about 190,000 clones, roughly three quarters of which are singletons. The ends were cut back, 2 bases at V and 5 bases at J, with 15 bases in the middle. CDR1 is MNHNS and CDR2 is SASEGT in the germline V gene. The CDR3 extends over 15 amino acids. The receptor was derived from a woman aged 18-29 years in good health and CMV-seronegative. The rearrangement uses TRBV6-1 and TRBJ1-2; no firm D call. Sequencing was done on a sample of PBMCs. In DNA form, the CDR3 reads TGTGCCAGCAGTGAATATGATCCGAGGATTTATGGCTACACCTTC. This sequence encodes CASSEYDPRIYGYTF.